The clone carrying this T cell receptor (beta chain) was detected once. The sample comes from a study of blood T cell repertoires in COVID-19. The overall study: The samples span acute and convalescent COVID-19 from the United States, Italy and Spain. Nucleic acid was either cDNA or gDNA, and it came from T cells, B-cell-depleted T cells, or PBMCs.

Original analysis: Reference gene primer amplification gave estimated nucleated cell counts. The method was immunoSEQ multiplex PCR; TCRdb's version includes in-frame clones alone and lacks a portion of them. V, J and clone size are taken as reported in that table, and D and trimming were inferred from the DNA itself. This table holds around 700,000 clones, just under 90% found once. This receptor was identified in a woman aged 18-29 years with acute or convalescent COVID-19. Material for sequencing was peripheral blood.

The CDR3, as DNA: TGTGCCAGCAGGGCCGGGACAGGGATTAACACTGAAGCTTTCTTT. Translated: CASRAGTGINTEAFF. The chain couples TRBV7-2 to TRBJ1-1; 9 bases map to TRBD1. Germline V CDR1 and CDR2: SGHTA, FQGNSA. Trimming cost V 6 bases and J 2 bases; bases outside gene matches: 7. The CDR3 has 15 residues.